These 25 T cell receptor beta chains came from one sample sequenced in a study of shared clonotypes between healthy human individuals. The naive CD8 fraction comprised CD45RO-negative cells positively selected for CCR7 and excluded terminally differentiated effector memory CD45RA+ cells. Only in-frame clones appear in the TCRdb table, and some are missing; sequencing was by immunoSEQ multiplex PCR. The profile shows some 1,900,000 clones, just under 95% of them singletons. Sequenced material: naive CD8+ T cells sorted from blood. The receptors were sampled from a man between 18 and 35 years old in good health.

V usage is TRBV19 and J usage is TRBJ1-5; no reliable D call. Deletions cut 7 bases from V and 0 bases from J, with 10 bases between. There are 14 residues in the CDR3. From germline, CDR1 is LNHDA and CDR2 SQIVND (reference sequence). The CDR3 bases are TGTGCCAGTACCATGTGGGGTAGCAATCAGCCCCAGCATTTT. It codes for CASTMWGSNQPQHF.

To note about this clone: Within the sample, other DNA sequences also encode this same CDR3. The chain employs TRBV5-1 and TRBJ1-4; D is uncertain. V was clipped by 0 bases and J by 5 bases, with 11 bases between them. CDR1 and CDR2 from the germline V gene are SGHRS and YFSETQ. CDR3 length: 15 amino acids. CDR3 sequence (DNA): TGCGCCAGCAGCTTGGAGGGCGGTTTCAATGAAAAACTGTTTTTT. Its translation: CASSLEGGFNEKLFF.

The chain carries TRBV9 and TRBJ2-3; D gene uncertain. The CDR3 has 14 residues. V dropped 0 bases and J dropped 2 bases, with 7 bases sitting between them. CDR1 SGDLS and CDR2 YYNGEE come from the germline V gene. The CDR3 loop is CASSVALHTDTQYF. CDR3 coding DNA: TGTGCCAGCAGCGTAGCTCTACACACAGATACGCAGTATTTT.

This chain joins TRBV15 and TRBJ2-5; no definite D call. Trimming cost V 5 bases and J 2 bases, with 9 bases left between them. The germline V gene encodes CDR1 LNHNV and CDR2 YYDKDF (reference sequence). The CDR3 sequence is 13 residues long. The CDR3 DNA reads as TGTGCCACCAGCTATGGTCTTCAAGAGACCCAGTACTTC. Translated, it gives CATSYGLQETQYF.

The chain joins TRBV7-6 to TRBJ1-5; tentatively, D is TRBD1 (5 bases). Trimming removed 2 bases from V and 6 bases from J, with 17 bases in between. This CDR3 spans 16 amino acids. Germline V gene data show CDR1 as SGHVS and CDR2 as FNYEAQ. As DNA, the CDR3 is TGTGCCAGCAGCTTAAACGGCAGGGACTCTCTTCAGCCCCAGCATTTT. Encoded protein: CASSLNGRDSLQPQHF.

This chain uses TRBV29-1 with TRBJ2-2, with D uncertain. This CDR3 contains 13 residues. CDR1 and CDR2 from the germline V gene are SQVTM and ANQGSEA. V gave up 2 bases and J gave up 8 bases, with 12 bases separating them. The CDR3 DNA reads TGCAGCGTTGAAAGTGGAAAGAGTGGGGAGCTGTTTTTT. This encodes CSVESGKSGELFF.

This sequence joins TRBV6-1 and TRBJ2-7; D may match TRBD1 or TRBD2 (5 bases each). V lost 6 bases and J 6 bases, leaving 21 bases between the germline ends. This CDR3 has 15 amino acids. Germline-derived CDR1 and CDR2 are MNHNS and SASEGT. CDR3 DNA: TGTGCCAGCAGCGGAGGCAGGGATTTCTTGGGCGAGCAGTACTTC. The encoded protein is CASSGGRDFLGEQYF.

On this clone: This same CDR3 is encoded by further DNA sequences in the sample. J is TRBJ2-7 and V is TRBV4-1; D is undetermined. Germline lookup yields CDR1 MGHRA and CDR2 YSYEKL. This CDR3 has 12 residues. V was trimmed by 4 bases and J by 6 bases, leaving 10 bases between them. Here the CDR3 reads CASSLTGGEQYF. The CDR3 DNA follows: TGCGCCAGCAGCCTCACGGGCGGCGAGCAGTACTTC.

This chain joins TRBV29-1 and TRBJ2-7; D is possibly TRBD1 or TRBD2 (5 bases each). The CDR3 loop spans 12 amino acids. The germline CDR1 and CDR2 sequences are SQVTM and ANQGSEA. V shed 3 bases and J shed 5 bases, with 11 bases lying between them. CDR3 in amino acids: CSVDKGSNEQYF. In DNA, the CDR3 is TGCAGCGTTGATAAGGGGAGCAACGAGCAGTACTTC.

The chain has TRBV10-1 and TRBJ2-7; TRBD2 aligns across 8 bases. There are 14 residues in the CDR3. V lost 4 bases, J lost 5 bases, and 7 bases stayed unmatched. CDR1 is WNHNN and CDR2 is SYGVQD in the germline V gene (reference sequence). Here the CDR3 DNA reads TGCGCCAGCAGTGGAGGACTAGCTATCCACGAGCAGTACTTC. This sequence encodes CASSGGLAIHEQYF.

The chain recombines TRBV11-2 with TRBJ2-7; TRBD1 might be the D (6 bases). This CDR3 is 12 amino acids long. Germline V gene lookup returns CDR1 SGHAT and CDR2 FQNNGV. Trimming cost V 1 base and J 7 bases, with 8 bases left between them. The CDR3 nucleotides are TGTGCCAGCAGCTTAGCACAGGGAGAGCAGTACTTC. Its protein product is CASSLAQGEQYF.

Written as DNA, the CDR3 is TGTGCCAGCAGGGAGAGACAGGCGGTGGAAAAACTGTTTTTT. This translates into CASRERQAVEKLFF. The chain couples TRBV6-5 to TRBJ1-4, with a tentative D call TRBD1 (6 bases). The CDR3 covers 14 residues. Per germline, CDR1 MNHEY and CDR2 SVGAGI. V was clipped by 6 bases and J by 8 bases, with 16 bases between them.

This clone is a singleton in its sample. The chain employs TRBV18 and TRBJ2-4, with D unclear. The CDR3 runs to 15 residues. The V gene's germline CDR1 is KGHSH and CDR2 LQKENI. V shed 4 bases and J shed 0 bases, with 10 bases lying between them. Written as DNA, the CDR3 is TGTGCCAGCTCACTTGAATCGGGAGCCAAAAACATTCAGTACTTC. Residues: CASSLESGAKNIQYF. The full variable domain, rest sourced from reference TRBV18 and TRBJ2-4, is NAGVMQNPRHLVRRRGQEARLRCSPMKGHSHVYWYRQLPEEGLKFMVYLQKENIIDESGMPKERFSAEFPKEGPSILRIQQVVRGDSAAYFCASSLESGAKNIQYFGAGTRLSVL.

The chain is built from TRBV29-1 and TRBJ2-3, with 9 bases aligning to TRBD2. V lost 4 bases to trimming and J lost 2 bases; unmatched junction nucleotides: 10. Germline V gene lookup returns CDR1 SQVTM and CDR2 ANQGSEA. The CDR3 runs 16 residues. In DNA form, the CDR3 reads TGCAGCGTTGGTGGGGCGGAGCGGGGGGTCACAGATACGCAGTATTTT. This encodes CSVGGAERGVTDTQYF.

The CDR3 is CASSLGGQGTGELFF. The DNA for the CDR3 is TGTGCCAGCAGCTTGGGCGGGCAGGGCACCGGGGAGCTGTTTTTT. This chain links TRBV5-6 with TRBJ2-2; either TRBD1 or TRBD2 may fit D (5 bases each). V lost 0 bases and J lost 4, with 10 bases in between. The CDR3 runs 15 residues. CDR1 SGHDT and CDR2 YYEEEE come from the germline V gene.

V usage is TRBV7-2 and J usage is TRBJ2-7; 10 nucleotides align to TRBD2. The V and J ends lost 3 bases and 0 bases, in that order; junction bases with no gene match: 5. CDR3 length equals 16 residues. Germline-derived CDR1 and CDR2 are SGHTA and FQGNSA. Here the CDR3 DNA reads TGTGCCAGCAGCTTCAGTAGCGGGGGGTTCTCCTACGAGCAGTACTTC. This encodes CASSFSSGGFSYEQYF.

J is TRBJ2-7 and V is TRBV10-3; 11 positions agree with TRBD2. Losses at the gene ends were 0 bases for V and 2 bases for J; bases not matched to a gene: 0. Germline V gives CDR1 ENHRY, CDR2 SYGVKD. The CDR3 totals 15 residues. In DNA, the CDR3 is TGTGCCATCAGTGAGTCACTAGCGGGGGCCTACGAGCAGTACTTC. It is translated as CAISESLAGAYEQYF.

DNA of the CDR3: TGTGCCAGCAGCGAAACAGGGGGTGGAAACACCATATATTTT. This sequence encodes CASSETGGGNTIYF. This chain uses TRBV28 with TRBJ1-3; 8 nucleotides align to TRBD1. Germline CDR1 reads MDHEN; CDR2 reads SYDVKM. The CDR3 runs 14 residues. J was trimmed by 3 bases and V by 6 bases; bases with no gene match: 4.

The V call is TRBV7-2, the J call TRBJ1-4; D not resolved. This CDR3 contains 15 residues. The V end was cut by 4 bases, the J end by 4 bases, with 13 bases between. Germline assignment: CDR1 SGHTA and CDR2 FQGNSA. The chain's CDR3 is CASSSIGGFNEKLFF. CDR3 coding DNA: TGTGCCAGCAGCTCTATAGGAGGGTTTAATGAAAAACTGTTTTTT.

A word on this clone: Other DNA sequences in this specimen translate into the identical CDR3. This chain joins TRBV4-1 and TRBJ2-1, with D possibly matching TRBD1 (6 bases). This CDR3 has 15 residues. V shed 5 bases and J shed 0 bases, with 11 bases lying between them. Germline V gives CDR1 MGHRA, CDR2 YSYEKL. The CDR3 coding sequence is TGCGCCAGCAGCTTTACAGGGAGCTCCTACAATGAGCAGTTCTTC. Protein: CASSFTGSSYNEQFF.

This rearrangement joins TRBV7-9 to TRBJ1-6; D unclear. The CDR3 length is 13 residues. Trimming removed 4 bases at V and 10 bases at J, with 11 bases between. Germline V gene data show CDR1 as SEHNR and CDR2 as FQNEAQ (reference sequence). The CDR3 spells CASSSENGSPLHF. CDR3 DNA: TGTGCCAGCAGCTCAGAAAACGGATCACCCCTCCACTTT.

This chain links TRBV5-1 with TRBJ1-4; D unclear. CDR1 is SGHRS, CDR2 YFSETQ, per germline. The CDR3 totals 15 residues. V was shortened by 3 bases and J by 0 bases, with 9 bases between the two germline ends. The CDR3 nucleotides read TGCGCCAGCAGCTACTCGAGAGCAACTAATGAAAAACTGTTTTTT. This gives the protein CASSYSRATNEKLFF.

The chain combines TRBV9 with TRBJ1-4; no clear D gene. CDR1 and CDR2 from the germline V gene are SGDLS and YYNGEE. Between the trimmed V and J ends, which lost 4 bases and 5 bases, there was a span of 12 bases. The CDR3 is 14 residues long. CDR3 sequence reads: CASSPGSGNEKLFF. CDR3 bases: TGTGCCAGCAGCCCCGGTTCCGGGAATGAAAAACTGTTTTTT. The variable domain in full, with the rest retrieved from reference TRBV9 and TRBJ1-4, is DSGVTQTPKHLITATGQRVTLRCSPRSGDLSVYWYQQSLDQGLQFLIQYYNGEERAKGNILERFSAQQFPDLHSELNLSSLELGDSALYFCASSPGSGNEKLFFGSGTQLSVL.

This clone occurred a few times. Other DNA sequences in the same sample also yield this CDR3. This rearrangement joins TRBV27 to TRBJ2-7; D not certain. Germline V gene data show CDR1 as MNHEY and CDR2 as SMNVEV (reference sequence). With 2 bases removed from V and 3 bases from J, the gap between germline ends came to 8 bases. The length of the CDR3 is 13 residues. This CDR3 reads CASSLGVGYEQYF. CDR3 sequence (DNA): TGTGCCAGCAGTTTAGGGGTAGGCTACGAGCAGTACTTC.

The chain uses TRBV7-9 and TRBJ2-5; D may be TRBD1 (6 bases). The CDR3 consists of 16 residues. Deletions cut 1 base from V and 3 bases from J, with 15 bases between. Looked up from germline, CDR1 is SEHNR and CDR2 is FQNEAQ (reference sequence). The CDR3 DNA reads as TGTGCCAGCAGCTTAGTAGAGGACAGCCTCAAAGAGACCCAGTACTTC. Its protein product is CASSLVEDSLKETQYF.